This T cell receptor (beta chain) was sequenced for a study of shared clonotypes between healthy human individuals. Findings of the study overall: It was observed that 5% to 6% of naive CD4 clonotypes were shared across several donors.

Replicate PCRs for sorted subsets used approximately 190 ng DNA; this equaled about 30,000 T cell genomes. Original analysis: Filtering differed since immunoSEQ provided only junctions, with no quality scores. The method was immunoSEQ multiplex PCR; TCRdb's version includes in-frame clones alone and lacks a portion of them. Clone size and V and J calls were adopted from that table, with D and trimming inferred from the DNA. The table lists more than 1,200,000 clones, 98% of them singletons. Germline assignment: CDR1 SGHTA and CDR2 FQGTGA. The CDR3 sequence is 15 residues long. Trimming removed 4 bases from V and 0 bases from J; junction bases left unmatched: 2. On this clone itself: What it recognizes is unknown.

This TCR came from a man aged 25 to 45 in good health. The chain is built from TRBV7-3 and TRBJ2-1, with 8 bases aligning to TRBD2. The sequencing input was naive CD4+ T cells sorted from blood. Subset here: CD45RA+ positively selected. CDR3 nucleotide sequence: TGTGCCAGCAGCTCCGCGGGAGGCTCCTACAATGAGCAGTTCTTC. Protein sequence: CASSSAGGSYNEQFF.